These T cell receptor beta chains were read from a single sample in a study of T cells after yellow fever vaccination. One entry per CDR3 protein results from TCRdb running MiXCR on the 5' RACE reads. The table has about 340,000 distinct CDR3 sequences, approximately 13% seen once. The starting material was CD4+ T cells sorted from PBMCs, obtained 15 days after the yellow fever booster vaccination. Receptors were obtained from a man aged 18 to 30 who received the YFV17D yellow fever vaccine. Both conserved end residues are part of each CDR3. Each record gives: J gene, V gene, D gene, clone size, CDR3 DNA, CDR3 protein. The D gene is left open where the match is weak. Clone size is stated in some rows and not others, as once, few, many or a class when expanded.

>TRBJ2-3|TRBV19|NA|few
TGTGCCAGTAGTACGGGCTACACAGATACGCAGTATTTT
CASSTGYTDTQYF
>TRBJ1-1|TRBV7-2|NA|many
TGTGCCAGCAGCTTATCAGGGAACACTGAAGCTTTCTTT
CASSLSGNTEAFF
>TRBJ2-5|TRBV20-1|NA|NA
TGCAGTGCTAGACCGGAGATTTCGGAGACCCAGTACTTC
CSARPEISETQYF
>TRBJ1-1|TRBV5-1|NA|many
TGCGCCAGCAGCTCCACCGGGACCCCGAACACTGAAGCTTTCTTT
CASSSTGTPNTEAFF
>TRBJ2-2|TRBV4-1|TRBD1|few
TGCGCCAGCAGCCATCCCGAGGGACAGGGCTACACCGGGGAGCTGTTTTTT
CASSHPEGQGYTGELFF
>TRBJ2-3|TRBV20-1|NA|few
TGCAGTGCTCCGGCGGGGGCGAGCACAGATACGCAGTATTTT
CSAPAGASTDTQYF
>TRBJ1-6|TRBV5-1|NA|NA
TGCGCCAGCAGCTTGGCCGACAGGCTGAATTCACCCCTCCACTTT
CASSLADRLNSPLHF
>TRBJ2-2|TRBV12-3/TRBV12-4|NA|NA
TGTGCCAGCAGCTTCCCCCGGGGAAGCGCGAACACCGGGGAGCTGTTTTTT
CASSFPRGSANTGELFF
>TRBJ2-3|TRBV6-2/TRBV6-3|NA|NA
TGTGCCAGCAGTTACGAGGACGGGGGCACAGATACGCAGTATTTT
CASSYEDGGTDTQYF
>TRBJ1-2|TRBV14|NA|once
TGTGCCAGCAGTCCTACCCGGATCTATGGCTACACCTTC
CASSPTRIYGYTF
>TRBJ2-3|TRBV9|NA|NA
TGTGCCAGCAGCGTAGAGAGGGGGGGCACGGATACGCAGTATTTT
CASSVERGGTDTQYF
>TRBJ2-1|TRBV12-3/TRBV12-4|NA|many
TGTGCCAGCAGTCCAAAAACGGATGAGCAGTTCTTC
CASSPKTDEQFF
>TRBJ2-1|TRBV19|NA|NA
TGTGCCAGTAGTATAGGTCAGGCCTACAATGAGCAGTTCTTC
CASSIGQAYNEQFF
>TRBJ2-7|TRBV7-9|TRBD2|NA
TGTGCCAGCAGCAGACATACTAGCGGGCTCTACGAGCAGTACTTC
CASSRHTSGLYEQYF
>TRBJ1-1|TRBV7-8|NA|many
TGTGCCAGCAGCAGGAGGGCGGCGAACACTGAAGCTTTCTTT
CASSRRAANTEAFF
>TRBJ2-3|TRBV5-1|NA|many
TGCGCCAGCAGCTTGGCCGAGAACCCATCGAGTACGCAGTATTTT
CASSLAENPSSTQYF
>TRBJ2-3|TRBV12-3/TRBV12-4|NA|NA
TGTGCCAGCAGTTTAGTTAAGGATACGCAGTATTTT
CASSLVKDTQYF
>TRBJ2-1|TRBV9|NA|NA
TGTGCCAGCAGCGTAGGCTTTCTGGACAATGAGCAGTTCTTC
CASSVGFLDNEQFF
>TRBJ1-1|TRBV4-1|TRBD1|NA
TGCGCCAGCAGCGAGGGGGCTTTGACAGGGCCACCTTTCTTT
CASSEGALTGPPFF
>TRBJ2-6|TRBV27|NA|many
TGTGCCAGCAGTTATGCTGGGGCCAACGTCCTGACTTTC
CASSYAGANVLTF
>TRBJ1-3|TRBV18|NA|few
TGTGCCAGCTCCGAGGGACGGTGGAACACCATATATTTT
CASSEGRWNTIYF
>TRBJ1-6|TRBV4-2|TRBD1|NA
TGTGCCAGCAGCCCCCAAGTTTCTGGGACAGGGTTATCACCCCTCCACTTT
CASSPQVSGTGLSPLHF
>TRBJ2-5|TRBV6-2/TRBV6-3|NA|NA
TGTGCCAGCACCCCCTGGGGGGGGCGGTCGGGAGAGACCCAGTACTTC
CASTPWGGRSGETQYF
>TRBJ2-5|TRBV7-2|NA|few
TGTGCCAGCAGGCCAACTGCTGTGCAAGAGACCCAGTACTTC
CASRPTAVQETQYF
>TRBJ2-7|TRBV6-6|TRBD1|NA
TGTGCCACCGGCCGCCGGGACAGGGGGAAGGAGCAGTACTTC
CATGRRDRGKEQYF
>TRBJ2-5|TRBV6-2/TRBV6-3|NA|NA
TGTGCCAGTCTGGACTGGAACCAAGTGACCCAGTACTTC
CASLDWNQVTQYF
>TRBJ1-1|TRBV13|NA|few
TGTGCCAGCAGCTTTTCCCTGATTGGAGCTTTCTTT
CASSFSLIGAFF
>TRBJ2-7|TRBV20-1|NA|few
TGCAGTGCTAGATCGGACACCGGCTCCTACGAGCAGTACTTC
CSARSDTGSYEQYF
>TRBJ2-5|TRBV4-1|TRBD1|few
TGCGCCAGCAGCCAAGGGGACAGTAGAGAGCAAGAGACCCAGTACTTC
CASSQGDSREQETQYF
>TRBJ2-5|TRBV6-6|TRBD2|NA
TGTGCCAGCAGTCGAACTGCTAGCGGGACACAAGAGACCCAGTACTTC
CASSRTASGTQETQYF
>TRBJ2-7|TRBV5-8|TRBD1|NA
TGTGCCAGCAGCTCCAAGGACAGGGTGCTCGAGCAGTACTTC
CASSSKDRVLEQYF
>TRBJ2-7|TRBV6-4|NA|once
TGTGCCACGGGGGGCCCTTACGAGCAGTACTTC
CATGGPYEQYF
>TRBJ1-4|TRBV4-2|NA|few
TGTGCCAGCAGCCTGGAACAGGGAACTGGTGAAAAACTGTTTTTT
CASSLEQGTGEKLFF
>TRBJ1-1|TRBV5-1|NA|few
TGCGCCAGCAGCTTGACCCCTGGGGGGGCAGCTTTCTTT
CASSLTPGGAAFF
>TRBJ1-1|TRBV7-2|TRBD1|few
TGTGCCAGCAGCGCGGGACAGGGGAGGACTGAAGCTTTCTTT
CASSAGQGRTEAFF
>TRBJ2-5|TRBV3-1|NA|many
TGTGCCAGCAGCCGCGGGGAAGGAGAGACCCAGTACTTC
CASSRGEGETQYF
>TRBJ2-5|TRBV7-3|NA|NA
TGTGCCAGCAGCCGCAGGGTTAGCGAGACCCAGTACTTC
CASSRRVSETQYF
>TRBJ1-1|TRBV2|NA|few
TGTGCCAGCACCAATACGGACGGTTTGAACACTGAAGCTTTCTTT
CASTNTDGLNTEAFF
>TRBJ2-3|TRBV4-2|NA|few
TGTGCCAGCAGCCAAAACCCCTCCCGGAACACAGATACGCAGTATTTT
CASSQNPSRNTDTQYF
>TRBJ1-1|TRBV4-1|NA|NA
TGCGCCAGCAGCCGAGACCGCAACCGGGAAGCTTTCTTT
CASSRDRNREAFF
>TRBJ2-5|TRBV6-2/TRBV6-3|NA|many
TGTGCCAGCAGCCCGGGGGAAGAGACCCAGTACTTC
CASSPGEETQYF
>TRBJ2-1|TRBV6-2/TRBV6-3|NA|NA
TGTGCCAGCAGTGAATACCGGGGGAGCTCCTACAATGAGCAGTTCTTC
CASSEYRGSSYNEQFF
>TRBJ2-2|TRBV7-8|NA|NA
TGTGCCAGCAGCCCCGCCAGGGACACCGGGGAGCTGTTTTTT
CASSPARDTGELFF
>TRBJ2-1|TRBV6-5|NA|few
TGTGCCAGCAGTACCTACACCAATGGGGGGCCCAATGAGCAGTTCTTC
CASSTYTNGGPNEQFF
>TRBJ1-2|TRBV7-6|TRBD1|NA
TGTGCCAGCAGCGACGGACAGGGGCGAGGCGGCTACACCTTC
CASSDGQGRGGYTF
>TRBJ1-5|TRBV9|NA|many
TGTGCCAGCAGCGTAGATGCGGATCAGCCCCAGCATTTT
CASSVDADQPQHF
>TRBJ2-1|TRBV5-1|TRBD2|few
TGCGCCAGCAGCTTAGAAGCGGGGGCCCTGTCGAATGAGCAGTTCTTC
CASSLEAGALSNEQFF
>TRBJ2-2|TRBV6-5|NA|many
TGTGCCAGCAGTCTCTACCCCGTGGTGGCCGGCACCGGGGAGCTGTTTTTT
CASSLYPVVAGTGELFF
>TRBJ2-3|TRBV7-3|NA|NA
TGTGCCAGCAGCCCAGGGGGTCGCGGGGGGCGCACAGATACGCAGTATTTT
CASSPGGRGGRTDTQYF
>TRBJ1-1|TRBV24-1|NA|few
TGTGCCACCAGCTACCAGGGTGAAGCTTTCTTT
CATSYQGEAFF
>TRBJ2-5|TRBV7-2|TRBD2|once
TGTGCCAGCAGCTTGACTAGCGGGGATCAAGAGACCCAGTACTTC
CASSLTSGDQETQYF
>TRBJ2-7|TRBV18|TRBD1|NA
TGTGCCAGCTCCCCCCTGACAGGGGGGTACGAGCAGTACTTC
CASSPLTGGYEQYF
>TRBJ2-3|TRBV29-1|NA|few
TGCAGCGTTGAAGATCAAGGCCTTAGGCCAGATACGCAGTATTTT
CSVEDQGLRPDTQYF
>TRBJ2-3|TRBV6-2/TRBV6-3|NA|many
TGTGCCAGCAGTATGGATACAGATACGCAGTATTTT
CASSMDTDTQYF
>TRBJ2-5|TRBV9|NA|few
TGTGCCAGCAGCCTGGACTCCGAGACCCAGTACTTC
CASSLDSETQYF
>TRBJ1-6|TRBV3-1|TRBD1|few
TGTGCCAGCAGCCGGACAGGGAGGGCATCACCCCTCCACTTT
CASSRTGRASPLHF
>TRBJ2-5|TRBV24-1|NA|NA
TGTGCCACCATCCTCCAGCTCCAAGAGACCCAGTACTTC
CATILQLQETQYF